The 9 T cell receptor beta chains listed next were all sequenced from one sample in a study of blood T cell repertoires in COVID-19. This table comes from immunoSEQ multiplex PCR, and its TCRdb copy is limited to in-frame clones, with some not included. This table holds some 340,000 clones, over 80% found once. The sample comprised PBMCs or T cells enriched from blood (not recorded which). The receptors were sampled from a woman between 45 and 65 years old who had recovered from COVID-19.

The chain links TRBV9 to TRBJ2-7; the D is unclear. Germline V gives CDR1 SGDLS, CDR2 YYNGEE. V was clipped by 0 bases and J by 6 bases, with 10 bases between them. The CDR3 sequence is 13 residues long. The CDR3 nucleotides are TGTGCCAGCAGCGTAGGCAACCGCGGCGAGCAGTACTTC. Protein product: CASSVGNRGEQYF.

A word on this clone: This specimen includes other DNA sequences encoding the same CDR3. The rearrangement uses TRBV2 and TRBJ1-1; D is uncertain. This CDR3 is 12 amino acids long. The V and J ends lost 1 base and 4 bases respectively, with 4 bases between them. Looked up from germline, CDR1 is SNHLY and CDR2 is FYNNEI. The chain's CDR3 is CASSEGGTEAFF. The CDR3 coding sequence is TGTGCCAGCAGTGAAGGAGGCACTGAAGCTTTCTTT. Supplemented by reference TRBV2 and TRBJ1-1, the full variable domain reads EPEVTQTPSHQVTQMGQEVILRCVPISNHLYFYWYRQILGQKVEFLVSFYNNEISEKSEIFDDQFSVERPDGSNFTLKIRSTKLEDSAMYFCASSEGGTEAFFGQGTRLTVV.

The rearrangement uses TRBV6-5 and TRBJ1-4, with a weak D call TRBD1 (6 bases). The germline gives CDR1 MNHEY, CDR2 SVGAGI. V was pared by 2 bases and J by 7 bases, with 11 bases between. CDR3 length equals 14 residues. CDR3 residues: CASSYGGASEKLFF. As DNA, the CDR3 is TGTGCCAGCAGTTACGGGGGGGCGAGTGAAAAACTGTTTTTT.

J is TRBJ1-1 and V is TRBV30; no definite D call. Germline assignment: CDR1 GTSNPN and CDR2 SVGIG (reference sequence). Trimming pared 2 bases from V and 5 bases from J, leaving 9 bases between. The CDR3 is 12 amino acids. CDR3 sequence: CAWSRGITEAFF. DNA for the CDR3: TGTGCCTGGAGTCGAGGGATAACTGAAGCTTTCTTT.

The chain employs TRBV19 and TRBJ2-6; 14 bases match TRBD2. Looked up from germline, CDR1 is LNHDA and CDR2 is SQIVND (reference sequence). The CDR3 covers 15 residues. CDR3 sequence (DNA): TGTGAGACTAGCGGGAGGGCCTCTGGGGCCAACGTCCTGACTTTC. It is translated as CETSGRASGANVLTF.

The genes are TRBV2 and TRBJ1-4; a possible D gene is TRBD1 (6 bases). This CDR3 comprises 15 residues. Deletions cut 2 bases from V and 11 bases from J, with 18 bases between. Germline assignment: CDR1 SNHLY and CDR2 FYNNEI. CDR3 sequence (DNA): TGTGCCAGCAGTGAAAACGGCCAGGACAGCCTTAAACTGTTTTTT. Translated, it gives CASSENGQDSLKLFF. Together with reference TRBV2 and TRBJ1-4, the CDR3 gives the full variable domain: EPEVTQTPSHQVTQMGQEVILRCVPISNHLYFYWYRQILGQKVEFLVSFYNNEISEKSEIFDDQFSVERPDGSNFTLKIRSTKLEDSAMYFCASSENGQDSLKLFFGSGTQLSVL.

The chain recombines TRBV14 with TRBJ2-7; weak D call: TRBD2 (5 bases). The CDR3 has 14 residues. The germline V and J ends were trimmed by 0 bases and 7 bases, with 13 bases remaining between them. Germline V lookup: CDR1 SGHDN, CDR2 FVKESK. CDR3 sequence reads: CASSQDRLAGEQYF. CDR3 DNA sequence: TGTGCCAGCAGCCAAGATCGCCTAGCTGGGGAGCAGTACTTC.

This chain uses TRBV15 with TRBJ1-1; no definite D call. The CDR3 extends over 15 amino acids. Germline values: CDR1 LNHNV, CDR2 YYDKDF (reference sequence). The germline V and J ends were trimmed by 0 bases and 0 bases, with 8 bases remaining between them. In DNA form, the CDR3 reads TGTGCCACCAGCAGAGATGGGAGGCTGAACACTGAAGCTTTCTTT. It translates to CATSRDGRLNTEAFF. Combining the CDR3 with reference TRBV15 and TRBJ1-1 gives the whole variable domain DAMVIQNPRYQVTQFGKPVTLSCSQTLNHNVMYWYQQKSSQAPKLLFHYYDKDFNNEADTPDNFQSRRPNTSFCFLDIRSPGLGDTAMYLCATSRDGRLNTEAFFGQGTRLTVV.

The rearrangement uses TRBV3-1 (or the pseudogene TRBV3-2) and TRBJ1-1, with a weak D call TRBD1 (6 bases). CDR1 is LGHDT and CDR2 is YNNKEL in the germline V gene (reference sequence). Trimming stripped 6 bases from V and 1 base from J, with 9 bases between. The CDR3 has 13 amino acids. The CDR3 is CASSRDKNTEAFF. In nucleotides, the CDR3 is TGTGCCAGCAGTCGGGACAAGAACACTGAAGCTTTCTTT.